The clone carrying this T cell receptor beta chain was detected only a few times. What it recognizes is unknown. This record comes from a study of identical twins. General study results and limits: Clonotypes of the beta chain that were abundant in cord blood carried fewer insertions (memory repertoires showed none).

TCRdb redid the calling of the 5' RACE reads with MiXCR, one entry per CDR3 protein. The sample consists of fewer than 500,000 distinct CDR3 sequences, 14% of them appearing once. This sample also appeared in a second study, on yellow fever vaccine responses in identical twins. As reported in that work: Twins' vaccine T cell responses reportedly seemed partly convergent and partly personalized.

The specimen sequenced was CD4+ T cells sorted from blood. The sequence was obtained from a woman aged 18-29 years in good health.

For the CDR3, the DNA is TGTGCCAGCAGCTTCGGGACAGGTCGGTACCCTGAGCAGTTCTTC. This translates into CASSFGTGRYPEQFF. V is TRBV7-8 and J is TRBJ2-1, with TRBD1 identical over 8 bases. The CDR3 runs 15 residues. Germline assignment: CDR1 SGHVS and CDR2 FQNEAQ. J gave up 9 bases and V 3 bases, and 10 bases lay outside the gene matches.